One and the same sample provided the 21 T cell receptor beta chains below, sequenced in a study of blood T cell repertoires in COVID-19. The table came from immunoSEQ multiplex PCR; TCRdb's copy has only in-frame clones and leaves some out. The data hold over 150,000 clones, with about nine tenths observed a single time. Sequences were obtained from peripheral blood. These receptors came from a man aged 18 to 35 who had recovered from COVID-19.

This chain uses TRBV27 with TRBJ1-1; 9 bases agree with TRBD1. This CDR3 spans 17 amino acids. J was trimmed by 4 bases and V by 5 bases; bases with no gene match: 14. Germline V lookup: CDR1 MNHEY, CDR2 SMNVEV (reference sequence). CDR3 bases: TGTGCCAGCAGTGTAGGACAGGGGATGGGTGGAGGCACTGAAGCTTTCTTT. It codes for CASSVGQGMGGGTEAFF.

The chain couples TRBV27 to TRBJ1-6; D gene uncertain. Per the germline V gene, CDR1 is MNHEY and CDR2 is SMNVEV (reference sequence). Trimming removed 0 bases from V and 9 bases from J, with 6 bases in between. There are 13 residues in the CDR3. CDR3 nucleotides: TGTGCCAGCAGTTTATCAAGGAGTTCACCCCTCCACTTT. It specifies CASSLSRSSPLHF.

This clone is a singleton in its sample. The chain recombines TRBV19 with TRBJ1-5; D is perhaps TRBD1 (6 bases). Trimming left V 5 bases short and J 3 bases short, with 11 bases between. The germline V gene encodes CDR1 LNHDA and CDR2 SQIVND (reference sequence). The CDR3 is 14 amino acids. The CDR3 sequence: CASSPDRFNQPQHF. The DNA for the CDR3 is TGTGCCAGTAGTCCGGACAGATTCAATCAGCCCCAGCATTTT.

This sequence joins TRBV5-1 and TRBJ2-2; 13 bases align to TRBD2. V lost 7 bases to trimming and J lost 7 bases; unmatched junction nucleotides: 10. Germline lookup yields CDR1 SGHRS and CDR2 YFSETQ. This CDR3 is built from 16 residues. DNA for the CDR3: TGCGCCAGCGAAGGACTAGCGGGAGAGCTGGGCGGGGAGCTGTTTTTT. Translated, it gives CASEGLAGELGGELFF.

V gene TRBV6-2 or TRBV6-3 combines with J gene TRBJ2-5; TRBD2 is a possible D gene (5 bases). The CDR3 is 14 residues long. The V and J ends lost 5 bases and 5 bases respectively, with 15 bases between them. Per the germline V gene, CDR1 is MNHEY and CDR2 is SVGEGT. In DNA, the CDR3 is TGTGCCAGCAGTACCCCCCGGGAAGGGGAGACCCAGTACTTC. It is translated as CASSTPREGETQYF.

In its sample, this clone was seen once. The chain uses TRBV7-8 and TRBJ2-5; D is perhaps TRBD1 (5 bases). Between the trimmed V and J ends, which lost 2 bases and 5 bases, there was a span of 15 bases. The CDR3 length is 15 residues. Germline values: CDR1 SGHVS, CDR2 FQNEAQ. The CDR3 nucleotides read TGTGCCAGCAGCTTATCCCCAGGGTCGGGTGAGACCCAGTACTTC. Amino acids: CASSLSPGSGETQYF.

The CDR3 reads CASSLSMNYGYTF. DNA of the CDR3: TGTGCCAGCAGTTTATCTATGAACTATGGCTACACCTTC. This chain joins TRBV27 and TRBJ1-2, with D unclear. The length of the CDR3 is 13 residues. The germline CDR1 and CDR2 sequences are MNHEY and SMNVEV (reference sequence). Trimming took off 0 bases at V and 2 bases at J, with 4 bases between the two ends.

The CDR3 nucleotides read TGTGCCAGCAGCCGCAGGGGAGCGACTGGGGTCACTAATGAAAAACTGTTTTTT. Protein product: CASSRRGATGVTNEKLFF. V usage is TRBV11-2 and J usage is TRBJ1-4; perhaps TRBD1 as D (6 bases). Germline loops: CDR1 SGHAT, CDR2 FQNNGV. The CDR3 is 18 residues long. V lost 5 bases, J lost 2 bases, and 21 bases lay in between.

The chain uses TRBV2 and TRBJ1-6; D may be TRBD1 (6 bases). The germline gives CDR1 SNHLY, CDR2 FYNNEI. The CDR3 spans 16 residues. V gave up 5 bases and J gave up 5 bases, with 16 bases separating them. CDR3 residues: CASSPTGHQDNSPLHF. CDR3 nucleotide sequence: TGTGCCAGCAGTCCAACAGGGCACCAGGATAATTCACCCCTCCACTTT.

CDR3 nucleotide sequence: TGTGCCAGCAGCCTCCGGACAGGGGGTTCAGGGGAGCTGTTTTTT. This sequence encodes CASSLRTGGSGELFF. The genes are TRBV9 and TRBJ2-2, with TRBD1 identical over 10 bases. Germline V gene lookup returns CDR1 SGDLS and CDR2 YYNGEE. The junction had 8 bases not matched to a gene; V was cut back by 4 bases and J by 8 bases. CDR3 length: 15 amino acids.

The rearrangement links TRBV2 to TRBJ2-5, with a weak D call TRBD2 (6 bases). V shed 7 bases and J shed 4 bases, with 13 bases lying between them. Germline V gene lookup returns CDR1 SNHLY and CDR2 FYNNEI. This CDR3 is 13 amino acids long. DNA of the CDR3: TGTGCCAGCACGAGACAGCGGGCAGAGACCCAGTACTTC. Amino acids: CASTRQRAETQYF. Based on the CDR3 plus reference TRBV2 and TRBJ2-5, the full variable domain is EPEVTQTPSHQVTQMGQEVILRCVPISNHLYFYWYRQILGQKVEFLVSFYNNEISEKSEIFDDQFSVERPDGSNFTLKIRSTKLEDSAMYFCASTRQRAETQYFGPGTRLLVL.

CDR3 bases: TGTGCCAGCAGAGCGGACAGGGCTTTTACAGATACGCAGTATTTT. Amino acid sequence: CASRADRAFTDTQYF. The chain joins TRBV6-5 to TRBJ2-3, with 8 positions matching TRBD1. The CDR3 has 15 residues. The junction had 8 bases not matched to a gene; V was cut back by 6 bases and J by 3 bases. Per the germline V gene, CDR1 is MNHEY and CDR2 is SVGAGI.

This chain links TRBV5-1 with TRBJ1-6; 7 bases are a match to TRBD1. The J segment lost 2 bases and the V segment lost 4 bases, leaving 15 bases of the junction unmatched. CDR3 length equals 19 residues. Germline V lookup: CDR1 SGHRS, CDR2 YFSETQ. The CDR3 bases are TGCGCCAGCAGCAGGGAGGTGACAGGGCATGGGACCTATAATTCACCCCTCCACTTT. Protein: CASSREVTGHGTYNSPLHF.

The chain employs TRBV28 and TRBJ2-7; the match to TRBD1 covers 8 bases. V was clipped by 6 bases and J by 6 bases; unmatched bases: 13. The CDR3 runs 15 residues. Germline V gene sequence: CDR1 MDHEN, CDR2 SYDVKM. In DNA form, the CDR3 reads TGTGCCAGCAGGATCCGGGACAGGCAGATGACCGAGCAGTACTTC. This codes for CASRIRDRQMTEQYF.

The rearrangement uses TRBV27 and TRBJ1-3, with a tentative D call TRBD1 (5 bases). This CDR3 comprises 16 residues. V was shortened by 5 bases and J by 0 bases, with 14 bases between the two germline ends. The germline gives CDR1 MNHEY, CDR2 SMNVEV (reference sequence). CDR3 region: CASSPWGGNSGNTIYF. DNA for the CDR3: TGTGCCAGCAGTCCATGGGGGGGGAACTCTGGAAACACCATATATTTT.

The chain joins TRBV27 to TRBJ1-2; 8 bases map to TRBD1. J was trimmed by 6 bases and V by 6 bases; bases with no gene match: 6. CDR3 length equals 13 residues. Germline V gene sequence: CDR1 MNHEY, CDR2 SMNVEV (reference sequence). CDR3 in DNA: TGTGCCAGCAGCTTTGGACAGGGCGATGGCTACACCTTC. This encodes CASSFGQGDGYTF.

This clone was seen just once. The chain combines TRBV6-5 with TRBJ2-2; D is possibly TRBD2 (6 bases). This CDR3 contains 15 residues. With 5 bases removed from V and 7 bases from J, the gap between germline ends came to 17 bases. Germline V gene lookup returns CDR1 MNHEY and CDR2 SVGAGI. CDR3 amino acids: CASSPWEVRNGELFF. CDR3 bases: TGTGCCAGCAGTCCATGGGAGGTTAGGAACGGGGAGCTGTTTTTT.

This chain links TRBV29-1 with TRBJ2-1, with 9 bases fitting TRBD1. Germline assignment: CDR1 SQVTM and CDR2 ANQGSEA. The CDR3 is 16 residues long. Trimming took 4 bases from V and 0 from J; bases not matched to a gene: 7. The CDR3 loop reads CSVVTLDRGSYNEQFF. DNA for the CDR3: TGCAGCGTTGTAACTCTGGACAGGGGCTCCTACAATGAGCAGTTCTTC.

This chain links TRBV30 with TRBJ2-7; perhaps TRBD1 as D (6 bases). This CDR3 contains 11 residues. V dropped 5 bases and J dropped 4 bases, with 9 bases sitting between them. Germline CDR1 reads GTSNPN; CDR2 reads SVGIG (reference sequence). The DNA of the CDR3 is TGTGCCTGGGCACAGGGATACGAGCAGTACTTC. It is translated as CAWAQGYEQYF. Filled out from reference TRBV30 and TRBJ2-7, the complete variable domain reads SQTIHQWPATLVQPVGSPLSLECTVEGTSNPNLYWYRQAAGRGLQLLFYSVGIGQISSEVPQNLSASRPQDRQFILSSKKLLLSDSGFYLCAWAQGYEQYFGPGTRLTVT.

This clone was recorded once. V usage is TRBV28 and J usage is TRBJ1-2; no clear D gene. Germline assignment: CDR1 MDHEN and CDR2 SYDVKM. This CDR3 is built from 13 residues. V lost 11 bases and J 6 bases, leaving 19 bases between the germline ends. CDR3 region: CASRSGGPDGYTF. In DNA form, the CDR3 reads TGTGCCTCTAGAAGCGGTGGGCCCGATGGCTACACCTTC.

This chain uses TRBV21-1 with TRBJ2-7; the table's TRBD1 call for D was not verified on the DNA. TRBV21-1 is marked as a pseudogene. There are 12 residues in the CDR3. CDR3 DNA sequence: TGTGCCAGCCCCAAGGGGTTCTACGAGCAGTACTTC. Its translation is CASPKGFYEQYF.